The clone carrying this TCR beta chain showed up just a few times. This sample stems from a study of blood T cells in healthy people across ages. Trimming left V 5 bases short and J 6 bases short, with 8 bases between. CDR1 SGHTA and CDR2 FQGTGA come from the germline V gene. This CDR3 has 13 residues. PCR was performed a second time for about 7 to 11 cycles using a sample-barcoded 5' primer and a J-beta primer mix. Paired-end reads containing CDR3 totaled no fewer than 3 million for each sample. In TCRdb, the 5' RACE reads were re-called with MiXCR into one record per CDR3 protein. The table has 270,000 or so distinct CDR3 sequences, roughly 26% seen once. Each donor was a healthy Caucasian individual from Russia, aged roughly 6 to 95. Extractions gave at least 6 micrograms of total RNA per sample.

The clonotype comes from a woman aged 70-85 years in good health. Sequenced material: blood. The rearrangement joins TRBV7-3 to TRBJ1-6, with D maybe TRBD1 (5 bases). The CDR3 loop is CASSMGVNSPLHF. The CDR3 DNA sequence: TGTGCCAGCAGCATGGGGGTTAATTCACCCCTCCACTTT.